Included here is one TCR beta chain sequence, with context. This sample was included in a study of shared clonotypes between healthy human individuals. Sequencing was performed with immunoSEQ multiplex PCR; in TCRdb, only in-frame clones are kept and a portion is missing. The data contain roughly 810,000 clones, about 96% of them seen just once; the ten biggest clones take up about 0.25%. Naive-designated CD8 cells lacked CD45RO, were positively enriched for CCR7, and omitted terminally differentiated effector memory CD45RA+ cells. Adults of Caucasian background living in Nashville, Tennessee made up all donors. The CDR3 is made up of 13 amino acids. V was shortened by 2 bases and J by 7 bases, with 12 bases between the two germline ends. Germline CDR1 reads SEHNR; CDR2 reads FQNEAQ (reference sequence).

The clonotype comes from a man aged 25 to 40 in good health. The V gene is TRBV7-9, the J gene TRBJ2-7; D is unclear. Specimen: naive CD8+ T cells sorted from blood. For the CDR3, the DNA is TGTGCCAGCAGCTTAATCCGATCCCCGGAGCAGTACTTC. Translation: CASSLIRSPEQYF.